These 16 T cell receptor beta chains were all obtained from the same sample, sequenced in a study of T cells in Graves' hyperthyroidism and ophthalmopathy. The source material, RNA transcripts, was used to amplify TCR beta CDR3 regions. With the HTBI primer set, the TCR CDR3 went through a first round of RT-PCR. TCRdb redid the calling of the multiplex PCR reads with MiXCR, one entry per CDR3 protein. The table includes more than 300,000 distinct CDR3 sequences, approximately 15% detected once. The sample comprised blood. The receptors here all came from a woman in her twenties or thirties with Graves' ophthalmopathy.

In this sample, this clonotype turned up a few times. The chain uses TRBV14 and TRBJ1-2, with 7 nucleotides matching TRBD1. Germline CDR1 is SGHDN and CDR2 is FVKESK. The CDR3 is made up of 13 amino acids. Trimming took 4 bases from V and 5 from J; bases not matched to a gene: 4. Here the CDR3 DNA reads TGTGCCAGCAGCCGGGGACAGCATTATGGCTACACCTTC. Amino acids: CASSRGQHYGYTF.

V gene TRBV5-1 combines with J gene TRBJ1-6; D remains unclear. Between the trimmed V and J ends, which lost 4 bases and 10 bases, there was a span of 18 bases. The CDR3 has 15 residues. The V gene's germline CDR1 is SGHRS and CDR2 YFSETQ. The CDR3 reads CASSPHGDRLSPLHF. The CDR3 DNA follows: TGCGCCAGCAGCCCCCATGGTGATCGGCTGTCACCCCTCCACTTT.

This clonotype was detected ten times or more. This chain uses TRBV6-1 with TRBJ1-2, with 9 bases identical to TRBD1. The CDR3 has 15 amino acids. After removal of 5 bases from V and 4 bases from J, the junction contained 8 bases not matched to a gene. Germline CDR1 MNHNS, CDR2 SASEGT. The CDR3 DNA reads as TGTGCCAGCAGTTCCACCGGGACAGGGATCTATGGCTACACCTTC. This gives the protein CASSSTGTGIYGYTF.

The V gene is TRBV7-3, the J gene TRBJ2-6; 9 bases are a match to TRBD1. J lost 4 bases, V lost 0 bases, and 4 bases had no gene match. The CDR3 length is 17 residues. CDR1 and CDR2 (germline): SGHTA, FQGTGA. DNA of the CDR3: TGTGCCAGCAGCTTAACGGGACAGGGTTACGGGGCCAACGTCCTGACTTTC. This codes for CASSLTGQGYGANVLTF. The whole variable domain, filled in from reference TRBV7-3 and TRBJ2-6, reads GAGVSQTPSNKVTEKGKYVELRCDPISGHTALYWYRQSLGQGPEFLIYFQGTGAADDSGLPNDRFFAVRPEGSVSTLKIQRTERGDSAVYLCASSLTGQGYGANVLTFGAGSRLTVL.

There are many counts of this clonotype. This chain connects TRBV20-1 to TRBJ2-3, with 9 bases matching TRBD1. Germline-derived CDR1 and CDR2 are DFQATT and SNEGSKA (reference sequence). J lost 0 bases, V lost 5 bases, and 9 bases had no gene match. There are 16 residues in the CDR3. This CDR3 reads CSAQRAGQGSTDTQYF. The CDR3 DNA reads as TGCAGTGCTCAACGTGCTGGACAGGGGAGCACAGATACGCAGTATTTT.

This clonotype was picked up many times. The chain links TRBV5-6 to TRBJ2-7; 8 bases line up with TRBD2. Germline loops: CDR1 SGHDT, CDR2 YYEEEE. The length of the CDR3 is 16 residues. Unmatched junction bases numbered 10, after V lost 3 bases and J lost 2 bases. CDR3 region: CASSWGWASGPYEQYF. DNA of the CDR3: TGTGCCAGCAGCTGGGGTTGGGCTAGCGGGCCCTACGAGCAGTACTTC.

This clonotype occurred many times. This rearrangement joins TRBV12-3 or TRBV12-4 to TRBJ1-2; 9 nucleotides agree with TRBD1. V gave up 5 bases and J gave up 8 bases; unmatched junction bases: 6. The CDR3 is 13 residues long. The CDR3 DNA is TGTGCCAGCAGTACGTGGACAGGGGACGGCTACACCTTC. It yields the protein CASSTWTGDGYTF.

This clonotype has ten or more counts. The chain joins TRBV12-3 or TRBV12-4 to TRBJ1-1, with 8 bases that match TRBD1. V lost 5 bases and J lost 4; bases outside the gene matches: 6. This CDR3 comprises 14 residues. CDR3 amino acids: CASSGQGKGTEAFF. DNA of the CDR3: TGTGCCAGCAGTGGACAGGGAAAGGGCACTGAAGCTTTCTTT.

In this sample, this clonotype turned up many times. The gene calls are TRBV2 and TRBJ1-1; D gene unclear. The CDR3 consists of 13 residues. The V gene's germline CDR1 is SNHLY and CDR2 FYNNEI. V was clipped by 6 bases and J by 1 base, with 9 bases between them. The chain's CDR3 is CASSWTANTEAFF. The CDR3, as DNA: TGTGCCAGCAGCTGGACGGCGAACACTGAAGCTTTCTTT. Looking up the rest from reference TRBV2 and TRBJ1-1 gives the full variable domain: EPEVTQTPSHQVTQMGQEVILRCVPISNHLYFYWYRQILGQKVEFLVSFYNNEISEKSEIFDDQFSVERPDGSNFTLKIRSTKLEDSAMYFCASSWTANTEAFFGQGTRLTVV.

This clonotype was recorded many times. This chain connects TRBV6-1 to TRBJ2-1; TRBD1 or TRBD2 may be the D gene (5 bases each). Germline V gene data show CDR1 as MNHNS and CDR2 as SASEGT. V was clipped by 5 bases and J by 4 bases, with 18 bases between them. The CDR3 consists of 16 residues. CDR3 sequence (DNA): TGTGCCAGCAGTTCCCCCTCGGGGCTTGGTTACAATGAGCAGTTCTTC. Residues: CASSSPSGLGYNEQFF.

This clonotype was counted ten times or more. The gene calls are TRBV7-6 and TRBJ1-1; D might be TRBD1 (5 bases). The germline V gene encodes CDR1 SGHVS and CDR2 FNYEAQ. The CDR3 is made up of 14 amino acids. V was trimmed by 5 bases and J by 1 base, leaving 11 bases between them. Here the CDR3 DNA reads TGTGCCAGCAGCACTATGGGGGGGAACACTGAAGCTTTCTTT. Residues: CASSTMGGNTEAFF. Together with reference TRBV7-6 and TRBJ1-1, the CDR3 gives the full variable domain: GAGVSQSPRYKVTKRGQDVALRCDPISGHVSLYWYRQALGQGPEFLTYFNYEAQQDKSGLPNDRFSAERPEGSISTLTIQRTEQRDSAMYRCASSTMGGNTEAFFGQGTRLTVV.

This clonotype was counted at least ten times. The CDR3 DNA sequence: TGTGCCAGCAGGGGACCATCCCGGTACGAGCAGTACTTC. Its protein is CASRGPSRYEQYF. The chain recombines TRBV6-2 or TRBV6-3 with TRBJ2-7; D possibly matches TRBD1 or TRBD2 (5 bases each). The CDR3 runs 13 residues. The germline V and J ends were trimmed by 6 bases and 4 bases, with 13 bases remaining between them. Looked up from germline, CDR1 is MNHEY and CDR2 is SVGEGT.

The chain is built from TRBV10-2 and TRBJ1-2; TRBD1 aligns across 7 bases. CDR3 length: 20 residues. Germline CDR1 is WSHSY and CDR2 is SAAADI. Trimming took 1 base from V and 1 from J; bases not matched to a gene: 18. The CDR3 sequence is CASSEFSADRLLLVNYGYTF. The CDR3 DNA follows: TGCGCCAGCAGTGAGTTTTCGGCGGACAGGCTCTTACTAGTTAACTATGGCTACACCTTC.

This clonotype has at least ten counts. The chain couples TRBV2 to TRBJ2-7; D ambiguous. The CDR3 runs 10 residues. The germline V gene has CDR1 SNHLY and CDR2 FYNNEI. V was trimmed by 4 bases and J by 6 bases, leaving 4 bases between them. CDR3 nucleotides: TGTGCCAGCAGTGGGGCCGAGCAGTACTTC. Protein sequence: CASSGAEQYF.

The chain recombines TRBV20-1 with TRBJ1-2, with D perhaps matching TRBD1 (6 bases). The CDR3 has 14 residues. Looked up from germline, CDR1 is DFQATT and CDR2 is SNEGSKA (reference sequence). Deletions cut 4 bases from V and 5 bases from J, with 17 bases between. The CDR3 loop is CSATTGHYPYGYTF. The CDR3 nucleotides are TGCAGTGCTACTACAGGGCATTATCCATATGGCTACACCTTC.

In this sample, this clonotype turned up many times. The rearrangement links TRBV28 to TRBJ1-1, with D unresolved. The length of the CDR3 is 14 residues. V lost 7 bases to trimming and J lost 1 base, with 13 bases between them. Looked up from germline, CDR1 is MDHEN and CDR2 is SYDVKM. CDR3 nucleotide sequence: TGTGCCAGCACCCTTCAAGCGGGGAACACTGAAGCTTTCTTT. Encoded protein: CASTLQAGNTEAFF.